The text below deals with one T cell receptor beta chain. The protocol was immunoSEQ multiplex PCR, while the TCRdb copy is restricted to in-frame clones and leaves out a portion. The sample shows tens of thousands of clones, approximately 85% of them seen only once. The data were obtained in a study of CD8 T cells in acute hepatitis C reinfection. CDR1 is SGHRS and CDR2 is YFSETQ in the germline V gene. The CDR3 contains 13 residues. V was clipped by 2 bases and J by 5 bases, with 10 bases between them. This sample's time point: naive CD8 control sorted from an acute-time-point sample. The TCR originated in a woman between 18 and 29 years old who spontaneously cleared hepatitis C infection. Sequenced: naive CD8+ T cells from PBMCs. The V gene is TRBV5-1, the J gene TRBJ1-2; D gene ambiguous. CDR3 in amino acids: CASSFEGWYGYTF. In DNA form, the CDR3 reads TGCGCCAGCAGCTTTGAGGGATGGTATGGCTACACCTTC.